Sequencing of this T cell receptor (beta chain) was carried out in a study of preoperative IRX-2 immunotherapy in early breast cancer. This sample's treatment: preoperative locoregional IRX-2 cytokine immunotherapy. Samples came from a phase Ib trial of preoperative locoregional IRX-2 cytokine immunotherapy. Profiled with immunoSEQ multiplex PCR; TCRdb holds only in-frame clones, not every one. The table includes roughly 29,000 clones, 85% to 90% detected once. CDR3 length: 15 amino acids. Germline values: CDR1 MNHEY, CDR2 SVGAGI. V dropped 2 bases and J dropped 0; count of bases not matched to a gene: 3.

The V and J genes are TRBV6-5 and TRBJ2-7; 8 nucleotides match TRBD2. Sampling was carried out from a patient treated with IRX-2 immunotherapy. This receptor was obtained from a human donor with breast cancer. CDR3 protein: CASSYRGGSSYEQYF. In DNA, the CDR3 is TGTGCCAGCAGTTACCGGGGGGGAAGCTCCTACGAGCAGTACTTC.